This T cell receptor beta chain appears in the sequencing data of a study of T cell repertoires in cytomegalovirus infection. Looking at the study overall: Indicated by public TCR beta signatures were CMV infection and matching HLA type.

The CDR3 is 13 amino acids. The V gene's germline CDR1 is SNHLY and CDR2 FYNNEI. V was pared by 9 bases and J by 3 bases, with 11 bases between. This clonotype was observed a single time. Its antigen is unknown. Using its own MiXCR run on the reads, TCRdb lists one record per CDR3 protein. The data hold more than 95,000 distinct CDR3 sequences, with about 31% observed a single time. This TCR was sampled from a human donor in good health (CMV status not recorded). Some clones in this sample may be carry-over from other donors' samples. V usage is TRBV2 and J usage is TRBJ2-2; D uncertain. This sample comprised CD8+ T cells from cultured PBMCs, obtained from culture after CMV antigen stimulation. This CDR3 reads CARWRRDTGELFF. CDR3 sequence (DNA): TGTGCCAGGTGGCGCCGGGACACCGGGGAGCTGTTTTTT.